Listed below are T cell receptor beta chains from one sample, sequenced in a study of OX40 agonist ivuxolimab in advanced cancers. TCRdb's copy holds only in-frame clones and misses some; the assay was immunoSEQ multiplex PCR. Of tens of thousands of clones detected, 84% appear once; the ten largest clones hold 6.5% to 8%. This specimen was CD4+ or CD8+ T cells sorted from blood, taken in a trial of the OX40 agonist ivuxolimab. The receptors were sampled from an adult with an advanced solid tumor such as melanoma, head and neck, liver or kidney cancer. Each CDR3 is given with its conserved first and last residue.

V gene	J gene	CDR3 protein
TRBV7-8	TRBJ2-7	CASSLEGVLTYEQYF
TRBV5-1	TRBJ2-7	CASSLSGGDEQYF
TRBV18	TRBJ1-1	CASSADGNTEAFF
TRBV15	TRBJ1-5	CATSRINQPQHF
TRBV7-9	TRBJ2-1	CASSLGGAGKNEQFF
TRBV19	TRBJ2-1	CASSTGLAGYNEQFF
TRBV20-1	TRBJ2-3	CSAQFTDTQYF
TRBV19	TRBJ1-4	CASSPNTGLRWGEKLFF
TRBV5-1	TRBJ2-5	CASSLSGRETQYF
TRBV6-6	TRBJ1-3	CASSSGSRGNTIYF
TRBV28	TRBJ2-7	CASSLYRGYEQYF
TRBV4-3	TRBJ2-1	CASSQGALGGYNEQFF
TRBV13	TRBJ1-5	CASSYGAQGRGQPQHF
TRBV9	TRBJ1-1	CASSVGMGQAEAFF
TRBV7-2	TRBJ1-2	CASSPAGQGHGYTF
TRBV5-6	TRBJ1-5	CASSLVGGREPQHF
TRBV7-9	TRBJ1-1	CASSLERQNTEAFF
TRBV10-3	TRBJ1-1	CAISDSANGAFF
TRBV19	TRBJ2-7	CASSVYYSTGSSYEQYF
TRBV29-1	TRBJ2-3	CSVEERVPADTQYF
TRBV5-5	TRBJ1-2	CASFLWGGYGYTF
TRBV5-4	TRBJ1-1	CASSLGDRRGAFF
TRBV6-5	TRBJ1-1	CASSYSKSLNTEAFF
TRBV19	TRBJ2-4	CASSTTPRGNIQYF
TRBV30	TRBJ1-2	CAWSVLDRENGYTF
TRBV28	TRBJ1-3	CASSLYILVGSGNTIYF
TRBV7-9	TRBJ2-7	CASGSGGYEQYF
TRBV19	TRBJ2-1	CASSLGLAGNNEQFF